Presented here are 15 T cell receptor beta chains from one specimen sequenced in a study of T cells in Graves' hyperthyroidism and ophthalmopathy. RNA transcripts were the template for amplifying TCR beta CDR3 regions. The HTBI primer set drove a first-round RT-PCR of the TCR CDR3. TCRdb re-called the multiplex PCR reads through MiXCR, storing one row per CDR3 protein. This sample has about 210,000 distinct CDR3 sequences, with about a sixth found just once. Sequenced: blood. The receptors derive from a man in his forties with Graves' hyperthyroidism.

This chain joins TRBV6-1 and TRBJ2-7, with unresolved D. V was clipped by 6 bases and J by 7 bases, with 13 bases between them. The CDR3 length is 12 residues. Germline loops: CDR1 MNHNS, CDR2 SASEGT. The CDR3 reads CASRPPGGEQYF. The CDR3 DNA sequence: TGTGCCAGCAGGCCTCCTGGTGGGGAGCAGTACTTC.

This clonotype was seen at least ten times. The chain carries TRBV6-1 and TRBJ2-7, with 12 bases fitting TRBD1. The CDR3 has 15 residues. V was clipped by 7 bases and J by 6 bases; unmatched bases: 10. Germline lookup yields CDR1 MNHNS and CDR2 SASEGT. The DNA for the CDR3 is TGTGCCAGCAACCGGGGCGGGACAGGGGGCGTCGAGCAGTACTTC. Its translation: CASNRGGTGGVEQYF.

With regard to this clonotype: One end of the junction fails to match germline, which may point to a read error. The chain employs TRBV6-5 and TRBJ1-3; TRBD1 might be the D (6 bases). CDR3 length equals 15 residues. Germline V lookup: CDR1 MNHEY, CDR2 SVGAGI. The CDR3 DNA reads as TGTACCAGCAGTTACCAAGGGACAACTGGAAACACCATATATTTT. Translating it yields CTSSYQGTTGNTIYF.

This clonotype was found many times. The chain joins TRBV11-2 to TRBJ2-7; the D gene is possibly TRBD2 (6 bases). V was shortened by 6 bases and J by 3 bases, with 15 bases between the two germline ends. CDR3 length: 14 residues. In germline, CDR1 is SGHAT, CDR2 FQNNGV. The CDR3 sequence is CASRRPGEDYEQYF. CDR3 in DNA: TGTGCCAGCAGACGCCCGGGAGAAGACTACGAGCAGTACTTC.

This clonotype came up a few times. The chain has TRBV3-1 and TRBJ1-1; D gene ambiguous. Per germline, CDR1 LGHDT and CDR2 YNNKEL (reference sequence). Deletions cut 2 bases from V and 0 bases from J, with 4 bases between. The CDR3 is made up of 13 amino acids. The CDR3 sequence: CASSQMLNTEAFF. Here the CDR3 DNA reads TGTGCCAGCAGCCAAATGCTGAACACTGAAGCTTTCTTT.

In this sample, this clonotype turned up many times. The J gene is TRBJ2-6, the V gene TRBV30; D may be TRBD1 (5 bases). This CDR3 comprises 15 residues. CDR1 is GTSNPN, CDR2 SVGIG, per germline (reference sequence). Trimming cost V 3 bases and J 5 bases, with 14 bases left between them. The CDR3: CAWSVDSSRANVLTF. In DNA form, the CDR3 reads TGTGCCTGGAGCGTAGACAGCTCCAGGGCCAACGTCCTGACTTTC.

This rearrangement joins TRBV2 to TRBJ2-3, with 8 nucleotides matching TRBD2. Germline values: CDR1 SNHLY, CDR2 FYNNEI. The CDR3 loop spans 16 amino acids. V lost 7 bases to trimming and J lost 1 base; unmatched junction nucleotides: 10. The CDR3, as DNA: TGTGCCAGCACCCTACCCTCAGCGGGGGGCACAGATACGCAGTATTTT. Its translation: CASTLPSAGGTDTQYF.

This clonotype was seen many times. This sequence joins TRBV5-4 and TRBJ2-7, with TRBD1 matching over 11 bases. Germline V gene data show CDR1 as SGHNT and CDR2 as YYREEE (reference sequence). After removal of 3 bases from V and 6 bases from J, the junction contained 5 bases not matched to a gene. The CDR3 contains 14 residues. The CDR3 sequence: CASSSDRGLGEQYF. CDR3 bases: TGTGCCAGCAGCTCGGACAGGGGGCTAGGCGAGCAGTACTTC.

V is TRBV12-3 or TRBV12-4 and J is TRBJ2-3; D remains unclear. CDR3 length: 15 amino acids. V lost 3 bases to trimming and J lost 0 bases, with 10 bases between them. The CDR3 loop reads CASSFGESSTDTQYF. The CDR3 DNA reads as TGTGCCAGCAGTTTCGGCGAATCTAGCACAGATACGCAGTATTTT.

In this sample, this clonotype turned up many times. This sequence joins TRBV6-1 and TRBJ2-7; 7 bases fit TRBD1. The germline CDR1 and CDR2 sequences are MNHNS and SASEGT. The CDR3 length is 14 residues. J lost 7 bases, V lost 6 bases, and 12 bases had no gene match. CDR3 coding DNA: TGTGCCAGCAGCGTTTTTAAGGGGGCGCGGGAGCAGTACTTC. The encoded protein is CASSVFKGAREQYF.

J is TRBJ1-4 and V is TRBV19; 7 bases agree with TRBD1. The J segment lost 10 bases and the V segment lost 3 bases, leaving 5 bases of the junction unmatched. Germline CDR1 and CDR2: LNHDA and SQIVND (reference sequence). The CDR3 is made up of 13 amino acids. CDR3 loop: CASSMDRKGKLFF. The DNA of the CDR3 is TGTGCCAGTAGTATGGACAGGAAAGGAAAACTGTTTTTT.

This clonotype was counted at least ten times. V usage is TRBV20-1 and J usage is TRBJ1-6; perhaps TRBD1 as D (6 bases). Germline lookup yields CDR1 DFQATT and CDR2 SNEGSKA (reference sequence). The ends were cut back, 1 base at V and 3 bases at J, with 19 bases in the middle. This CDR3 contains 18 residues. The CDR3 loop is CSARVHGARGGYNSPLHF. Here the CDR3 DNA reads TGCAGTGCTAGAGTCCACGGGGCCAGGGGAGGCTATAATTCACCCCTCCACTTT.

For the CDR3, the DNA is TGTGCCAGCAGTTACGGGGGGGCGGAAAATTCACCCCTCCACTTT. This translates into CASSYGGAENSPLHF. This chain links TRBV6-5 with TRBJ1-6, with a weak D call TRBD1 (6 bases). CDR3 length equals 15 residues. The V gene's germline CDR1 is MNHEY and CDR2 SVGAGI. Trimming took 2 bases from V and 7 from J, leaving 12 bases between them.

This clonotype has ten or more counts. The chain recombines TRBV30 with TRBJ1-2; tentatively, D is TRBD1 (5 bases). V was pared by 0 bases and J by 6 bases, with 14 bases between. Germline values: CDR1 GTSNPN, CDR2 SVGIG (reference sequence). The CDR3 extends over 14 amino acids. CDR3 sequence reads: CAWSVLGQGHGYTF. The CDR3 DNA reads TGTGCCTGGAGTGTATTGGGTCAGGGCCATGGCTACACCTTC. The whole variable domain, filled in from reference TRBV30 and TRBJ1-2, reads SQTIHQWPATLVQPVGSPLSLECTVEGTSNPNLYWYRQAAGRGLQLLFYSVGIGQISSEVPQNLSASRPQDRQFILSSKKLLLSDSGFYLCAWSVLGQGHGYTFGSGTRLTVV.

Many counts were recorded for this clonotype. This rearrangement joins TRBV30 to TRBJ2-2; the match to TRBD2 covers 7 bases. This CDR3 has 13 residues. The ends lost 8 bases at V and 6 bases at J; junction bases unmatched: 9. Germline CDR1 GTSNPN, CDR2 SVGIG (reference sequence). The CDR3 region is CAGAGPSAGELFF. CDR3 bases: TGTGCCGGAGCGGGGCCGAGCGCCGGGGAGCTGTTTTTT.